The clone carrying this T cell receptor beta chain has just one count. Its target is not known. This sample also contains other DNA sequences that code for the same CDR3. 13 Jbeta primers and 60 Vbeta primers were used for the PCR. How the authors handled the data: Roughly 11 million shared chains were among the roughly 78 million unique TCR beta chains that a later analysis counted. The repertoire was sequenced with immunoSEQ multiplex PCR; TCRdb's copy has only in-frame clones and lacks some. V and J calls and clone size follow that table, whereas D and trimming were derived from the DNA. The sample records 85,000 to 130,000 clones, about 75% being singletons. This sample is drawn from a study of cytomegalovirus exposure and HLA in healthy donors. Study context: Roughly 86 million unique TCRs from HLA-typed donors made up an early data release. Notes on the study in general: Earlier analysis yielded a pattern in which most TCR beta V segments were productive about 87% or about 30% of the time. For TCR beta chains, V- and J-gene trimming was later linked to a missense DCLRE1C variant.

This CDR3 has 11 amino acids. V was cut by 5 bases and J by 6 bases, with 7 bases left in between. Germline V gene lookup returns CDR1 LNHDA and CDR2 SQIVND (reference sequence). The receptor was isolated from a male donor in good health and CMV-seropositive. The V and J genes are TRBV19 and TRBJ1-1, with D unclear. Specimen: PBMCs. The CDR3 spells CASSRGPEAFF. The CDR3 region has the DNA TGTGCCAGTAGTCGCGGCCCTGAAGCTTTCTTT.